These 7 T cell receptor beta chains were sequenced from one sample in a study of cytomegalovirus exposure and HLA in healthy donors. A multiplex PCR was run with 60 Vbeta primers and 13 Jbeta primers. The protocol was immunoSEQ multiplex PCR, while the TCRdb copy is restricted to in-frame clones and leaves out a portion. The data hold 180,000 or so clones, with more than 70% observed a single time. The sequenced sample was PBMCs. The receptors stem from a middle-aged woman in good health and CMV-seropositive.

CDR3 in DNA: TGCAGCGTTGATAAGAATCCAGGAAACTATGGCTACACCTTC. Protein sequence: CSVDKNPGNYGYTF. The chain has TRBV29-1 and TRBJ1-2; no reliable D call. V was shortened by 3 bases and J by 2 bases, with 13 bases between the two germline ends. Germline loops: CDR1 SQVTM, CDR2 ANQGSEA. This CDR3 is built from 14 residues. Using reference TRBV29-1 and TRBJ1-2 for the parts outside the CDR3, the full variable domain is SAVISQKPSRDICQRGTSLTIQCQVDSQVTMMFWYRQQPGQSLTLIATANQGSEATYESGFVIDKFPISRPNLTFSTLTVSNMSPEDSSIYLCSVDKNPGNYGYTFGSGTRLTVV.

The chain has TRBV19 and TRBJ2-7, with D possibly matching TRBD2 (6 bases). V dropped 3 bases and J dropped 3 bases, with 12 bases sitting between them. The CDR3 is 14 amino acids. Per the germline V gene, CDR1 is LNHDA and CDR2 is SQIVND (reference sequence). The CDR3 spells CASSILIGSYEQYF. The CDR3 DNA reads TGTGCCAGTAGTATTCTCATCGGGAGCTACGAGCAGTACTTC.

The rearrangement uses TRBV27 and TRBJ1-1; 9 bases agree with TRBD1. V shed 6 bases and J 3 bases; nucleotides not matched to a gene: 11. The V gene's germline CDR1 is MNHEY and CDR2 SMNVEV (reference sequence). The CDR3 contains 16 residues. In DNA form, the CDR3 reads TGTGCCAGCAGAGCCCACAGGGGGCGCGGGGACACTGAAGCTTTCTTT. This gives the protein CASRAHRGRGDTEAFF.

The rearrangement uses TRBV7-2 and TRBJ2-1; 10 nucleotides match TRBD2. Germline values: CDR1 SGHTA, CDR2 FQGNSA. J gave up 6 bases and V 1 base, and 6 bases lay outside the gene matches. The CDR3 length is 16 residues. CDR3 region: CASSLVGAGGVNEQFF. Written as DNA, the CDR3 is TGTGCCAGCAGCTTAGTTGGAGCGGGAGGGGTCAATGAGCAGTTCTTC.

V gene TRBV2 combines with J gene TRBJ1-2, with D unresolved. Germline-derived CDR1 and CDR2 are SNHLY and FYNNEI. Trimming stripped 7 bases from V and 3 bases from J, with 12 bases between. The CDR3 length is 13 residues. The CDR3 protein is CASMGKTDYGYTF. The CDR3 nucleotides are TGTGCCAGCATGGGTAAAACAGACTATGGCTACACCTTC.

V usage is TRBV4-2 and J usage is TRBJ2-1; D is unclear. This CDR3 region has 13 residues. Germline CDR1 is LGHNA and CDR2 is YNFKEQ. V lost 0 bases, J lost 7 bases, and 7 bases lay in between. This CDR3 reads CASSQDLGNEQFF. The CDR3 nucleotides are TGTGCCAGCAGCCAAGATCTAGGAAATGAGCAGTTCTTC.

The rearrangement uses TRBV11-1 and TRBJ2-1; D ambiguous. The CDR3 runs to 12 residues. Germline-derived CDR1 and CDR2 are SGHAT and FQDESV (reference sequence). V lost 2 bases and J lost 4, with 3 bases in between. CDR3 nucleotides: TGTGCCAGCAGCTTACCTTACAATGAGCAGTTCTTC. This translates into CASSLPYNEQFF.